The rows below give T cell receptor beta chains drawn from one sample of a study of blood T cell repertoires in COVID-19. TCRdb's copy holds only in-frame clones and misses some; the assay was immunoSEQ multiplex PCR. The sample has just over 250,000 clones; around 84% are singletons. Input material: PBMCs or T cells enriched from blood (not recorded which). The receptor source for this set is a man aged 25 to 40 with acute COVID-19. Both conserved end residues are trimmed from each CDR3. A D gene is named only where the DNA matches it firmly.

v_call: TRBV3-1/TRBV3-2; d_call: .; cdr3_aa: ASSQERIAGLHNEQF
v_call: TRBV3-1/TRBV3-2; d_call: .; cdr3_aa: ASEQGNSYNSPLH
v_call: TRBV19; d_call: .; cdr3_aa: ASSPDRSNYGYT
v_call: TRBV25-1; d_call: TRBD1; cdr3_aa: ASSAGTGGGRQPQH
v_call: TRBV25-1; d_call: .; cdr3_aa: ASRGRDTRTDTQY
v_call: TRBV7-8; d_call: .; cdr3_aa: ASSPRYPDSLGYT
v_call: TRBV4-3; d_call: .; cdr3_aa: ASSSPAGELF
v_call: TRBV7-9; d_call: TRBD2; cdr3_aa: ASSRPTSGSQETQY
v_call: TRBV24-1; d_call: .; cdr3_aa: ATGGTGHGDSTQY
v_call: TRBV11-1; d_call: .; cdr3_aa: ASSRPGRGQETQY
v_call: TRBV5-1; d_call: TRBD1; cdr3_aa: ASRGQGAGTEAF
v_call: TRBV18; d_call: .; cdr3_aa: ASSPFGGANTEAF
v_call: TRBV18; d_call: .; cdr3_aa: ASSNRAVNTEAF
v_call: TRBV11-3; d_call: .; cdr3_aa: ASSPGPSTDTQY
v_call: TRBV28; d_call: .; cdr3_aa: ASSGGGVAGELF
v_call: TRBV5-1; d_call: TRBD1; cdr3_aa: ASSLGGTGTDTQY
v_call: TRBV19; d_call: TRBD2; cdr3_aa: ASSSSGIGRGF
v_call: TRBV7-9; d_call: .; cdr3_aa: ASSFTGAIDNEQF
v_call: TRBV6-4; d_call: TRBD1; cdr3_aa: ASSETGPTTEAF
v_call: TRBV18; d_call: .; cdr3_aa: ASSPTTQETQY
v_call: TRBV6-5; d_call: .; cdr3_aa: ASSYSASGLEETQY
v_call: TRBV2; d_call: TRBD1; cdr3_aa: ASSPRGQGESGYT
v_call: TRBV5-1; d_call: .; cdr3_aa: ASSLAVQPNEKLF
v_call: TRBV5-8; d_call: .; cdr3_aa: ASSSNPGTLNYGYT
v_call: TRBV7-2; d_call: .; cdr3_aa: ASTRKLFTEAF
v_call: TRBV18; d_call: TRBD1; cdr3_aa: ASSPSSGGGGYGYT
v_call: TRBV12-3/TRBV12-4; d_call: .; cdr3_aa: ASSLASYGYT
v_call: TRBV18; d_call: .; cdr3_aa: ASSPNSGANVLT
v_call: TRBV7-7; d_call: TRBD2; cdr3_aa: ASSSLAGAPSETQY
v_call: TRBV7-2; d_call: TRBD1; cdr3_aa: ASSLRQGTEAF
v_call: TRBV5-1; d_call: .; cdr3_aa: ASSRGGAERGYT
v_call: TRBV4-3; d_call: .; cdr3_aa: ASSPTGGDGEKLF
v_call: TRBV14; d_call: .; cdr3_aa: ASSQVTGPGTGELF
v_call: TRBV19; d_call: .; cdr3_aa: ATTWAGAGNEQF
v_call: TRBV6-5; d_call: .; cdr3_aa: ASSRRDFTGELF
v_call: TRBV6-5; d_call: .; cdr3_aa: ASSRSKYSNQPQH
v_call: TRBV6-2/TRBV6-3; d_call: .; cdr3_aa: ASSPTALSGNTIY
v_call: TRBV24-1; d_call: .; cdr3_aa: ATSDRGHPGETQY
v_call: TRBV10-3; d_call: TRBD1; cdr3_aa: AISATGDYNEQF
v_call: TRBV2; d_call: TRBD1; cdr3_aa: ASGGQAQETQY
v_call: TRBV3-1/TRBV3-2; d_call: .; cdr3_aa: ASSQGRGRLTPLH
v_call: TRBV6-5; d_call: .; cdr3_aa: ASSYPGSSNTEAF
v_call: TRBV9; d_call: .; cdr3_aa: ASSATGFSGNTIY
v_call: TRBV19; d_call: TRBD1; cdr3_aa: ASSSGTASNQPQH
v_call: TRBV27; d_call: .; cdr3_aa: ASSLQRNSGNTIY
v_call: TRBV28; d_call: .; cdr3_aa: ASSLYRDEAF
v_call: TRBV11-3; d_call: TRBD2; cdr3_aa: ASSGGAGPFPEQF
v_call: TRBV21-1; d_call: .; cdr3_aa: ASRGLRVGTDTQY
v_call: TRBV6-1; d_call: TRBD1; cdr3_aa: ASSEGPRGRYYGYT
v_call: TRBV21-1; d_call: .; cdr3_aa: ASSTDGGDNEQF
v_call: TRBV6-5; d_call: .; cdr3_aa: ASSYGAGMETQY
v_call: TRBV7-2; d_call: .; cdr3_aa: ASSLGLNNQPQH
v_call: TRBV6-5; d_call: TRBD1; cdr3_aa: ASSLQGAEEKLF
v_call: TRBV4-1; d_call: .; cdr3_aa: ASSQGTEAAQSSYNEQF
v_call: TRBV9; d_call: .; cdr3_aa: ASSGGGFGPESYNEQF